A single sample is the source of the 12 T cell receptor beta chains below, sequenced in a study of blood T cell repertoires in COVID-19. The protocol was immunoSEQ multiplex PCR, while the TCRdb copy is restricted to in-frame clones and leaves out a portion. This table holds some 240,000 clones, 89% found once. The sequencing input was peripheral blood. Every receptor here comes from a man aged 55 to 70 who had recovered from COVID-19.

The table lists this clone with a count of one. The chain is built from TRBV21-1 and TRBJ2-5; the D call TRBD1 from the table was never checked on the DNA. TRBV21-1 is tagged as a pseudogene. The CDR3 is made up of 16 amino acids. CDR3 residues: CASSKPSDREGETQYF. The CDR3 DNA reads TGTGCCAGCAGCAAACCGTCGGACAGGGAGGGAGAGACCCAGTACTTC.

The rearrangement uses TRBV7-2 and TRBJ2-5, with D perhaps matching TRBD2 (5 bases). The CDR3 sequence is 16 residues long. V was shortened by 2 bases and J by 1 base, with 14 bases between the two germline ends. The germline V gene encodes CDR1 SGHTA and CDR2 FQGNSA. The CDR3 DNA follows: TGTGCCAGCAGCTTATTTTCAGGAGCGGCCCAAGAGACCCAGTACTTC. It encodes CASSLFSGAAQETQYF. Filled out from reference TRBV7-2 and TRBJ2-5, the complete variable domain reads GAGVSQSPSNKVTEKGKDVELRCDPISGHTALYWYRQSLGQGLEFLIYFQGNSAPDKSGLPSDRFSAERTGGSVSTLTIQRTQQEDSAVYLCASSLFSGAAQETQYFGPGTRLLVL.

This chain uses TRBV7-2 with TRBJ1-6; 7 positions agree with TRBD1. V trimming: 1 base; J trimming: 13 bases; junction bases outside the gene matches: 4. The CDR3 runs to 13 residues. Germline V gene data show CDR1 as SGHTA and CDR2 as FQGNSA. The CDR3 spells CASSLETGTPLHF. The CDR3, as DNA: TGTGCCAGCAGCTTAGAGACAGGGACTCCCCTCCACTTT. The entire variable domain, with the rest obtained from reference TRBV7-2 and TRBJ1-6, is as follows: GAGVSQSPSNKVTEKGKDVELRCDPISGHTALYWYRQSLGQGLEFLIYFQGNSAPDKSGLPSDRFSAERTGGSVSTLTIQRTQQEDSAVYLCASSLETGTPLHFGNGTRLTVT.

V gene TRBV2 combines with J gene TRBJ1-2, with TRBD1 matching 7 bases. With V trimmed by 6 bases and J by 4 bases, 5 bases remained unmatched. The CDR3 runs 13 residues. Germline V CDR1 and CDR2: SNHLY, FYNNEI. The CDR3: CASRTGTAYGYTF. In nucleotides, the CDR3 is TGTGCCAGCAGAACCGGGACAGCCTATGGCTACACCTTC.

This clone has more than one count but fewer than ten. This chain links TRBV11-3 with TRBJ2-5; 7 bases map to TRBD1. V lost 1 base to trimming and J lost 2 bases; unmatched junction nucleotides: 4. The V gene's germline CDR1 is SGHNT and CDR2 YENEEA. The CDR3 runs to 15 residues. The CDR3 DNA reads TGTGCCAGCAGCTTAGGACAGGGTGGGCAAGAGACCCAGTACTTC. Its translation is CASSLGQGGQETQYF.

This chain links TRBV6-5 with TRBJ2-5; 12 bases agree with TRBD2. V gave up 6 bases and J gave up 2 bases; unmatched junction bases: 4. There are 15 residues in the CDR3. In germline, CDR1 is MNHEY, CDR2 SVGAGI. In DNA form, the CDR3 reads TGTGCCAGCAGCCTAGCGGGGGGGCGACAAGAGACCCAGTACTTC. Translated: CASSLAGGRQETQYF.

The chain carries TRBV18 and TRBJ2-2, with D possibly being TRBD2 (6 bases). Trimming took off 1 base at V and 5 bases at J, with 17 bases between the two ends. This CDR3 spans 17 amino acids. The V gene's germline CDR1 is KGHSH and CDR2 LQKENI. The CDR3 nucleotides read TGTGCCAGCTCACCACGGCTAGCCATGGGAGGTACCGGGGAGCTGTTTTTT. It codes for CASSPRLAMGGTGELFF.

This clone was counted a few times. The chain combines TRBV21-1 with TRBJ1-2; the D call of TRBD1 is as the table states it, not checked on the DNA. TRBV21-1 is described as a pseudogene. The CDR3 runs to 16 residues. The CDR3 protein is CASSKVPAGGTYGYTF. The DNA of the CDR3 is TGTGCCAGCAGCAAAGTCCCGGCAGGGGGCACTTATGGCTACACCTTC.

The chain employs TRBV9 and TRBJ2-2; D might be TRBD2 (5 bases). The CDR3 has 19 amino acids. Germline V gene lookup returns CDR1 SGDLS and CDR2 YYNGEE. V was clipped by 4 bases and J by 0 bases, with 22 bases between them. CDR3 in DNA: TGTGCCAGCAGCCCTACAGCCCGGGCGGGCGACGCGAACACCGGGGAGCTGTTTTTT. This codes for CASSPTARAGDANTGELFF.

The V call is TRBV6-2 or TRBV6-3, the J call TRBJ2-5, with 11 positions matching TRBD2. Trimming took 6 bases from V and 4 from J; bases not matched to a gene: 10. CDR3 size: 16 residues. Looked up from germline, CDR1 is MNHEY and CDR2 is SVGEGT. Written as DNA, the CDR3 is TGTGCCAGCAGCCTCCTTGGGACTAGCGGAGGAGAGACCCAGTACTTC. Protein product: CASSLLGTSGGETQYF.

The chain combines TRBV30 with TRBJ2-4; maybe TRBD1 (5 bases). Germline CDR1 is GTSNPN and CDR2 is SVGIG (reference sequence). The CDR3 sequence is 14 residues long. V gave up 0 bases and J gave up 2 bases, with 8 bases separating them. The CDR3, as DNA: TGTGCCTGGAGTGTATCAGGGTCCAAAAACATTCAGTACTTC. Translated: CAWSVSGSKNIQYF. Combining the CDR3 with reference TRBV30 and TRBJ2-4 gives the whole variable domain SQTIHQWPATLVQPVGSPLSLECTVEGTSNPNLYWYRQAAGRGLQLLFYSVGIGQISSEVPQNLSASRPQDRQFILSSKKLLLSDSGFYLCAWSVSGSKNIQYFGAGTRLSVL.

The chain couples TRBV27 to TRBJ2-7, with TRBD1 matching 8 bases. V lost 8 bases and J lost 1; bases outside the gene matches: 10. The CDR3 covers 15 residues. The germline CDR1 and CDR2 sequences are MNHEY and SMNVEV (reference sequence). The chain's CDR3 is CASHAGDRKSYEQYF. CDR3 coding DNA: TGTGCCAGCCACGCCGGGGACAGGAAGTCCTACGAGCAGTACTTC.